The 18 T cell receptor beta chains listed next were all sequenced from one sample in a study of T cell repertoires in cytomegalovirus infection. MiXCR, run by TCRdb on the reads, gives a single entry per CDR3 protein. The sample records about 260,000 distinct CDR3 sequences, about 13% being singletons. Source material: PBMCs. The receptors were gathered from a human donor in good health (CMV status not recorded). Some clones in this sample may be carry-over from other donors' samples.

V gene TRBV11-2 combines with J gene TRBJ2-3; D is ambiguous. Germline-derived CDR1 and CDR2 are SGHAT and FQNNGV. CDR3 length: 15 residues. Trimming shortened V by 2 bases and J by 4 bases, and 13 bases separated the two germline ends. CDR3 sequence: CASSLFPLASDTQYF. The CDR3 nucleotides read TGTGCCAGCAGCTTATTCCCCCTTGCCTCAGATACGCAGTATTTT.

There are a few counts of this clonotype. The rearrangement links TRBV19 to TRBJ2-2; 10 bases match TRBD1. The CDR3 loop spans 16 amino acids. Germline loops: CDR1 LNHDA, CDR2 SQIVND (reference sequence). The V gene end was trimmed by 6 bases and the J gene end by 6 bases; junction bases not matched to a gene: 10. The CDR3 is CASSNRDRGRAGELFF. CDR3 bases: TGTGCCAGTAGCAATAGGGACAGGGGACGGGCCGGGGAGCTGTTTTTT.

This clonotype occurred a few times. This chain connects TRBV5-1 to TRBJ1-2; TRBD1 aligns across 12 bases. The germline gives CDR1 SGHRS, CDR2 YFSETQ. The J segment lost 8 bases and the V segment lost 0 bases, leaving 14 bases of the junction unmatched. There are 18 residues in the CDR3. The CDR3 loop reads CASSLGPGQGAVGRGYTF. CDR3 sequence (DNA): TGCGCCAGCAGCTTGGGACCGGGACAGGGGGCCGTAGGAAGGGGCTACACCTTC. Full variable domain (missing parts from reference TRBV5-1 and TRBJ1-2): KAGVTQTPRYLIKTRGQQVTLSCSPISGHRSVSWYQQTPGQGLQFLFEYFSETQRNKGNFPGRFSGRQFSNSRSEMNVSTLELGDSALYLCASSLGPGQGAVGRGYTFGSGTRLTVV.

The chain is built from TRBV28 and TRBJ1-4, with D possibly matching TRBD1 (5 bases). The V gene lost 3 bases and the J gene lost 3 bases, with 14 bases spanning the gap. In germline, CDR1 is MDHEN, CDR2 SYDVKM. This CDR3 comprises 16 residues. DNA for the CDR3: TGTGCCAGCAGTTTGACAGAGGCAGTTTCTAATGAAAAACTGTTTTTT. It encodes CASSLTEAVSNEKLFF.

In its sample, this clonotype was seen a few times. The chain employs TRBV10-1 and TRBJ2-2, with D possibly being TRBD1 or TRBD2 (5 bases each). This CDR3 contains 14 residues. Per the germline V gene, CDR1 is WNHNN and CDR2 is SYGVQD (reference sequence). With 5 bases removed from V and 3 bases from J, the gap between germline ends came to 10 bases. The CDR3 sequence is CASSRGTYTGELFF. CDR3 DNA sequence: TGCGCCAGCAGTCGTGGGACCTACACCGGGGAGCTGTTTTTT.

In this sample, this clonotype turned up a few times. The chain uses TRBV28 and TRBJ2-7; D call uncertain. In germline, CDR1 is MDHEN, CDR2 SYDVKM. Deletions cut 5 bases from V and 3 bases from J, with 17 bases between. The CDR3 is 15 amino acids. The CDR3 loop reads CASSLPMGLVYEQYF. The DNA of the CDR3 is TGTGCCAGCAGTCTACCCATGGGGTTGGTCTACGAGCAGTACTTC.

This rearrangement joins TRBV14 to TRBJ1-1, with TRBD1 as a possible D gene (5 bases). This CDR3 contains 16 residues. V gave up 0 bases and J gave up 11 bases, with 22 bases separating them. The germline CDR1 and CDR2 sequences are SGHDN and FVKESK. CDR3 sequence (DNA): TGTGCCAGCAGCCAAGATCCATCCAGGGATTACTTAGGGGCTTTCTTT. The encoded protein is CASSQDPSRDYLGAFF.

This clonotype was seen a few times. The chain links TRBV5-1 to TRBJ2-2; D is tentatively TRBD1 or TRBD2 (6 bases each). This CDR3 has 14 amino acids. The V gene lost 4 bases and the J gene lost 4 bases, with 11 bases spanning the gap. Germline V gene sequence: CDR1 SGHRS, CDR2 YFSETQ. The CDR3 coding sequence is TGCGCCAGCAGCGTAGGGGGGCGCACCGGGGAGCTGTTTTTT. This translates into CASSVGGRTGELFF.

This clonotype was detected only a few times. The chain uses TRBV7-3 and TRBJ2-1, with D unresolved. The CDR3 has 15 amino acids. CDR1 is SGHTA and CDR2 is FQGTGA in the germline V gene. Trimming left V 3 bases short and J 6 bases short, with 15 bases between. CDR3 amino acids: CASSFRSGSPNEQFF. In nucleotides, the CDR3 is TGTGCCAGCAGCTTCCGATCAGGCAGCCCCAATGAGCAGTTCTTC.

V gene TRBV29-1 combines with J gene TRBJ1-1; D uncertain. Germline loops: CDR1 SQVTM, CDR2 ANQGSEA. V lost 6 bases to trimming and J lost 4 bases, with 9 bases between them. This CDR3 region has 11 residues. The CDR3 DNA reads TGCAGCGTGATGCGTTCCACTGAAGCTTTCTTT. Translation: CSVMRSTEAFF.

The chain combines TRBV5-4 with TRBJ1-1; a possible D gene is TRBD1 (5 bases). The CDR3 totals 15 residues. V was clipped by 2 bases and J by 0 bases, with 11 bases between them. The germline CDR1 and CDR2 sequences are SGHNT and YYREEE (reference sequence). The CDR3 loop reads CASSLPGPVNTEAFF. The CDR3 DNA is TGTGCCAGCAGCTTACCGGGGCCGGTGAACACTGAAGCTTTCTTT.

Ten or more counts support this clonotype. The CDR3 nucleotides are TGTGCCAGCAGACCGACGGCTAGCTATGGCTACACCTTC. It specifies CASRPTASYGYTF. This chain joins TRBV12-3 or TRBV12-4 and TRBJ1-2, with no clear D. V shed 6 bases and J shed 4 bases, with 12 bases lying between them. The CDR3 has 13 residues.

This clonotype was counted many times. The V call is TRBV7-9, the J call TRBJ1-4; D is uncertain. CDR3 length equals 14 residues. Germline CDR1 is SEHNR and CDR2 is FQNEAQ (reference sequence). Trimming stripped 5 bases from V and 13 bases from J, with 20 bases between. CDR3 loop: CASSHPGHAVGLFF. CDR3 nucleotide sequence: TGTGCCAGCAGCCATCCGGGCCATGCCGTGGGACTGTTTTTT.

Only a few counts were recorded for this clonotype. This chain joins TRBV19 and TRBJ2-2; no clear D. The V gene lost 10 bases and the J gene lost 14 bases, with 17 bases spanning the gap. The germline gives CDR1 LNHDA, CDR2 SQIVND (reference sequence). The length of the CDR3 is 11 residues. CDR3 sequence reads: CATISYRSLFF. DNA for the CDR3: TGTGCCACCATCTCGTATCGCTCCCTGTTTTTT.

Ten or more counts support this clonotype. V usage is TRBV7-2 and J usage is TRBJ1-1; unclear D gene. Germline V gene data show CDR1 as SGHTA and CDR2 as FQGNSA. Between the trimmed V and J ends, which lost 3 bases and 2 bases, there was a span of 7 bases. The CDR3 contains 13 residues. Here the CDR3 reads CASSFFSNTEAFF. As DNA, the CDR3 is TGTGCCAGCAGCTTCTTCTCTAACACTGAAGCTTTCTTT.

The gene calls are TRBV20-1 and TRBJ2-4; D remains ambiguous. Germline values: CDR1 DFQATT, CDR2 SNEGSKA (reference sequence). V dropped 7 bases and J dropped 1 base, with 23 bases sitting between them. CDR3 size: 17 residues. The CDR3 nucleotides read TGCAGTGTCCACCTATACGAGACGGACGAGGCCAAAAACATTCAGTACTTC. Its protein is CSVHLYETDEAKNIQYF.

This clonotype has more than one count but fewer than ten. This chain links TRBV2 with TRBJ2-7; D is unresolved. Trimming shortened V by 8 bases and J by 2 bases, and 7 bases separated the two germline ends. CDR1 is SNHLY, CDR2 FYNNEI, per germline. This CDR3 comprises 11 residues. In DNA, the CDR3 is TGTGCCAGCTGGGCGACCTACGAGCAGTACTTC. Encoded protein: CASWATYEQYF.

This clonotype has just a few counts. CDR3 sequence (DNA): TGTGCCAGCTCACCTAAGGAAGAGACCCAGTACTTC. Protein: CASSPKEETQYF. This rearrangement joins TRBV18 to TRBJ2-5; D remains unclear. Trimming pared 3 bases from V and 3 bases from J, leaving 5 bases between. This CDR3 region has 12 residues. Germline values: CDR1 KGHSH, CDR2 LQKENI.